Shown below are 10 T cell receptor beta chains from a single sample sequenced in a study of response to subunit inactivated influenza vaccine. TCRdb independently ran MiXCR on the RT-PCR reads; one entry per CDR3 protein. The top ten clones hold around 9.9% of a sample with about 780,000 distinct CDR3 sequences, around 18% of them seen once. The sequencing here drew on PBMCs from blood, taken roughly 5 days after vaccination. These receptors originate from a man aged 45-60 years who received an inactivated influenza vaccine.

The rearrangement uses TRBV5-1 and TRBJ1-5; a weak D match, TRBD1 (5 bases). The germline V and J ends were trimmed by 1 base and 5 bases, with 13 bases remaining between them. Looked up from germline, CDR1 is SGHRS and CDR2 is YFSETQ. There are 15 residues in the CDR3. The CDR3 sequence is CASSLWGENDQPQHF. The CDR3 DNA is TGCGCCAGCAGCTTGTGGGGGGAGAACGATCAGCCCCAGCATTTT. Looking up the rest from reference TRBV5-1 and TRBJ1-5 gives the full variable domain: KAGVTQTPRYLIKTRGQQVTLSCSPISGHRSVSWYQQTPGQGLQFLFEYFSETQRNKGNFPGRFSGRQFSNSRSEMNVSTLELGDSALYLCASSLWGENDQPQHFGDGTRLSIL.

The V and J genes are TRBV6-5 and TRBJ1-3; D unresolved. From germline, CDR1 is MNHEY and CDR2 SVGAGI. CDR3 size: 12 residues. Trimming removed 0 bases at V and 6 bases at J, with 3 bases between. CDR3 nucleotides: TGTGCCAGCAGTTACTCTCAAAACACCATATATTTT. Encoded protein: CASSYSQNTIYF.

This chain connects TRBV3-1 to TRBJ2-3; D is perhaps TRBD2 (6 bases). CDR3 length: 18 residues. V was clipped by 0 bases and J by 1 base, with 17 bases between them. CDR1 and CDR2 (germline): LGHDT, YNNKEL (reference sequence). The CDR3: CASSQETSMGTGTDTQYF. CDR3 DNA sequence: TGTGCCAGCAGCCAAGAAACTAGCATGGGGACTGGCACAGATACGCAGTATTTT.

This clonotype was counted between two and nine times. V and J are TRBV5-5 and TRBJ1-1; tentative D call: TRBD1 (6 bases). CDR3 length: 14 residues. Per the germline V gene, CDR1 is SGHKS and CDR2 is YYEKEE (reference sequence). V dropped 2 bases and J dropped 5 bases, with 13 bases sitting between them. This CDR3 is CASSFQGRGTEAFF. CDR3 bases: TGTGCCAGCAGCTTCCAGGGGCGTGGTACTGAAGCTTTCTTT.

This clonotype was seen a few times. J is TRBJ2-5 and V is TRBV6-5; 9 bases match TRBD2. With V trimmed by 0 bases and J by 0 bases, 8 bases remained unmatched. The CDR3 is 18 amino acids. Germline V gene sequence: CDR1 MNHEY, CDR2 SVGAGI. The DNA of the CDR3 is TGTGCCAGCAGTTACTCGTCTACGTCTAGCGGGGACCAAGAGACCCAGTACTTC. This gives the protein CASSYSSTSSGDQETQYF.

The CDR3 loop is CASSYLGTGKVGETQYF. The CDR3 bases are TGTGCCAGCAGTTACTTAGGGACAGGGAAGGTCGGAGAGACCCAGTACTTC. The chain has TRBV6-5 and TRBJ2-5; 9 positions agree with TRBD1. V lost 1 base and J lost 4; bases outside the gene matches: 10. Germline V gene lookup returns CDR1 MNHEY and CDR2 SVGAGI. CDR3 size: 17 residues.

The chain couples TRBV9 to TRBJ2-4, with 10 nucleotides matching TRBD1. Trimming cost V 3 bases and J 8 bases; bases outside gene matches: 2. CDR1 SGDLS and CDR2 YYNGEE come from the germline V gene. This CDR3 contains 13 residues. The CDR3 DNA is TGTGCCAGCAGCGGACAGGGGGCGGACATTCAGTACTTC. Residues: CASSGQGADIQYF.

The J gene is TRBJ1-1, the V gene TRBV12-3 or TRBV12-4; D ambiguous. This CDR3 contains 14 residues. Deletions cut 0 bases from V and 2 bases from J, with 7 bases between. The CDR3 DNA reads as TGTGCCAGCAGTTTAGCGTCCCAAAACACTGAAGCTTTCTTT. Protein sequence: CASSLASQNTEAFF.

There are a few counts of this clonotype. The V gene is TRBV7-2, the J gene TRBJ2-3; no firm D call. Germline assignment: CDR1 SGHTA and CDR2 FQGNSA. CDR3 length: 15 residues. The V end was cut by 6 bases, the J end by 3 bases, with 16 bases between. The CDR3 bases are TGTGCCAGCAGTACATACATGGCGGCGACAGATACGCAGTATTTT. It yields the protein CASSTYMAATDTQYF.

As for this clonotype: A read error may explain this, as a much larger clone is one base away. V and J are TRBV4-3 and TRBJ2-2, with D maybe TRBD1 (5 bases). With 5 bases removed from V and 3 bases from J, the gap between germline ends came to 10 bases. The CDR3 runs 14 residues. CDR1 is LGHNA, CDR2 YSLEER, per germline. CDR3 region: CASSGVRDTGELFF. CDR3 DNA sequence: TGCGCCAGCAGCGGGGTCAGGGACACCGGGGAGCTGTTTTTT.